Sequencing of this T cell receptor beta chain was carried out in a study of T cells in Graves' hyperthyroidism and ophthalmopathy. General study results and limits: A 13 V-J model separated ophthalmopathy from stable hyperthyroidism. Among thyroid clonotypes expanded above 0.001, most also appeared in blood. The model forecast ophthalmopathy, anticipating it by a median roughly 6 months before onset.

Turning to this clonotype: Its antigen is unidentified.

There were TCR beta CDR3 regions amplified from RNA transcripts. Using the HTBI primer set, a first-round RT-PCR was run on the TCR CDR3. One entry per CDR3 protein results from TCRdb running MiXCR on the multiplex PCR reads. The profile shows under 700,000 distinct CDR3 sequences, roughly 17% of them singletons. The trim removed 6 bases at V and 0 bases at J, leaving 18 bases unmatched. This CDR3 is built from 22 residues. The sequencing sample was made of blood. This sequence joins TRBV12-3 or TRBV12-4 and TRBJ2-4; 15 bases are shared with TRBD2. The receptor comes from a woman under 30 with Graves' hyperthyroidism. The CDR3 DNA reads as TGTGCCAGCAGCCAATCTCCACGCGGGACTAGCGGGGGGCCGCTAGCCAAAAACATTCAGTACTTC. Translation: CASSQSPRGTSGGPLAKNIQYF.